This T cell receptor beta chain was recovered during a study of vaccination and CD4 T cells after COVID-19 (dated by TCRdb to between 2021 and 2024). Background for the entire study: Convalescent patients had a positive SARS-CoV-2 result on nasal swab PCR, and of these patients, several had mild disease and one had severe disease. In the convalescent cohort there were six males and four females, among whom were two Hispanic individuals, seven Caucasians, two Asians and one multiracial person. Two doses of either the Pfizer-BioNTech BNT162b2 vaccine (n=8) or the Moderna mRNA-1273 vaccine (n=2) were administered to participants. Post-COVID blood samples from convalescent patients were collected a median of 101 days after diagnosis, with a range of roughly 30 to 170 days. The time from the second vaccine dose to post-vaccine blood sampling had a median of approximately 72 days and ranged from roughly 12 to 241 days. For stimulating the cultures, overlapping spike peptide pools were used, derived from SARS-CoV-2 as well as from the common cold coronaviruses HCoV-NL63, HCoV-OC43 and HCoV-229E. Control cultures received a CEFX viral epitope pool as the positive control, an HIV-1 Nef peptide pool as the negative control, or no peptide. In under twelve COVID-19 convalescent patients and a few infection-naive healthy vaccine recipients, researchers compared the spike-specific CD4+ TCR repertoire from before mRNA vaccination with the repertoire from after. The investigation overall reported the following: In convalescent patients, a median 86.3% of post-vaccine SARS-CoV-2-reactive clones were detected only after vaccination, and vaccine-specific priming was suggested by this finding. The median number of SARS-CoV-2-reactive clonotypes rose from under 25 after infection to roughly 40 after vaccination, but the change was not significant. The number of convalescent patients in the study was relatively small, and the study did not examine early timepoints following natural infection. Nearly all vaccine-specific clones in convalescent patients (304 of 307) were mono-reactive for SARS-CoV-2 spike rather than cross-reactive with common cold coronaviruses.

The sample's treatment or condition label is to be understood as: approximately nine-day PBMC culture with coronavirus spike peptide pools or control peptides (ViraFEST assay). The ViraFEST assay, used in the study, expanded antigen-specific T cells with peptide pools and then identified the expanded clonotypes through TCR sequencing. The convalescent patients' positive SARS-CoV-2 PCR tests fell between March and December 2020, which was before the Alpha, Beta and Delta variants emerged in the United States. PBMCs were cultured at a few million per well in IMDM supplemented with around 5% human AB serum and 10 IU/ml IL-2, with about 9 ug/ml peptide pools added. Half of the culture medium was replaced with fresh IL-2-containing medium on days 3 and 7. CD4+ T cells were isolated after approximately ten days of culture through negative selection using the EasySep CD4+ T cell isolation kit. Ficoll-Paque Plus gradient centrifugation was used to isolate PBMCs from whole blood, and the isolated PBMCs were then either used fresh or cryopreserved at -140C. Each culture condition was generally run in triplicate wells.

Based on the germline V gene, the CDR1 and CDR2 sequences are ENHRY and SYGVKD. The CDR3 covers 16 residues, taking in both the cysteine and the phenylalanine. CDR3 DNA only is kept here, 48 bases in frame from base 1. Trimming at the junction amounts to 3 bases on V and 1 base on J, and the germline ends lie 13 bases apart. To note about this clonotype: Its target antigen remains unknown. Base qualities are not recorded, but no much larger clone differs from it by a single base.

Library preparation employed PCR. At the Johns Hopkins FTIC core, DNA from the cultured CD4+ T cells underwent TCR sequencing with the Oncomine TCR Beta short-read assay. Genomic DNA was extracted from the cultured CD4+ T cells with the QIAamp micro DNA kit. Oncomine TCR Beta libraries from cultured CD4+ T cells were pooled using unique dual indexes and sequenced on an Illumina iSeq 100. As for the authors' bioinformatics: Non-productive sequences were removed, and CDR3s that did not start with C, did not end with F or W, or were shorter than 7 amino acids were discarded. The MANAFEST web application was used to identify antigen-specific clonotypes by comparing peptide-stimulated wells against reference wells and other culture wells. Positive clones required FDR below 0.05, an odds ratio above 5, and productive frequency above 0.1% in at least two of three replicate wells. A clonotype was classed as cross-reactive if the clonotype showed significant expansion both in SARS-CoV-2 spike wells and in at least one common cold coronavirus spike condition. Levenshtein distances (stringdist) and unrooted phylogenetic trees (ape) in R version 3.6.1 were used to assess CDR3 homology. The public reads were run again by TCRdb, first through fastp at Q25 and then through MiXCR, and only productive beta chains were kept. Entries that share a CDR3 protein sequence are merged under the most common genes and DNA. TCRdb's processing, not the authors' own work, is the source of the V and J calls. The sample contains roughly 11,000 distinct CDR3 sequences, more than 55% of them found a single time. The ten largest clones take up approximately 21% of the sample.

The specimen sequenced was CD4+ T cells from blood, cultured in vitro. The V and J segments used are TRBV10-3 and TRBJ1-3; the D gene is not confidently resolved. The TCR comes from a human donor who had recovered from COVID-19. The DNA reads as follows: TGTGCCATCAGTGACCCGGGTCGGGGATCTGGAAACACCATATATTTT. This gives the protein CAISDPGRGSGNTIYF.